This TCR beta chain was retrieved from a study of CD4 T cells in relation to SARS-CoV-2 and coronaviruses. Sequenced by immunoSEQ multiplex PCR; TCRdb stores in-frame clones only, minus some. Found here are about 68,000 clones, about 92% of them singletons; the top ten hold around 0.25%. A note on this clone: Its antigen is unidentified.

General study findings and limits: Crossreactive clones expanded significantly less to SARS-CoV-2 than monoreactive clones. Crossreactivity was assessed only for spike protein, not other viral proteins.

This CDR3 contains 9 residues. The germline gives CDR1 SQVTM, CDR2 ANQGSEA. The V segment lost 5 bases and the J segment 12 bases; nucleotides outside the gene matches: 2. Before the COVID-19 pandemic, during about 2011-2019, CD4+ T cells were taken from unexposed donors. The sample comprised naive CD4+ T cells from PBMCs. Specified subset: naive CD4+ T cells isolated by negative enrichment. This TCR was recovered from a human donor in good health. The genes are TRBV29-1 and TRBJ1-2; 8 positions agree with TRBD1. The CDR3 nucleotides are TGCAGCGTTACAGGGGGTCACACCTTC. Translation: CSVTGGHTF.